A single sample gave rise to the 3 T cell receptor beta chains below, sequenced in a study of cytomegalovirus exposure and HLA in healthy donors. The PCR was carried out with 60 Vbeta primers and 13 Jbeta primers. Clones were read by immunoSEQ multiplex PCR, and TCRdb kept only the in-frame ones, dropping some. This sample has about 150,000 clones, with roughly 82% found just once. Sequencing was carried out using PBMCs. These receptors originate from a male donor in good health and CMV-seronegative.

This clone was detected only a few times. The gene calls are TRBV14 and TRBJ1-1; D is uncertain. The CDR3 length is 14 residues. Trimming pared 2 bases from V and 0 bases from J, leaving 7 bases between. Per the germline V gene, CDR1 is SGHDN and CDR2 is FVKESK. The CDR3 here is CASSQLRVNTEAFF. In DNA, the CDR3 is TGTGCCAGCAGCCAATTGAGGGTGAACACTGAAGCTTTCTTT.

The chain joins TRBV29-1 to TRBJ1-4; a weak D match, TRBD1 (6 bases). Trimming pared 4 bases from V and 11 bases from J, leaving 17 bases between. Germline V lookup: CDR1 SQVTM, CDR2 ANQGSEA. The CDR3 is made up of 13 amino acids. For the CDR3, the DNA is TGCAGCGTTGGAACAGGGCCTCCTGGCAAACTGTTTTTT. Its translation is CSVGTGPPGKLFF.

The CDR3 is CASSQGRGGEQYF. In DNA, the CDR3 is TGCGCCAGCAGCCAGGGACGGGGGGGCGAGCAGTACTTC. The rearrangement joins TRBV4-1 to TRBJ2-7; 8 nucleotides match TRBD2. Germline CDR1 is MGHRA and CDR2 is YSYEKL. The CDR3 extends over 13 amino acids. V dropped 3 bases and J dropped 6; count of bases not matched to a gene: 4.